The rows below give T cell receptor beta chains drawn from one sample of a study of T cell changes during pregnancy in multiple sclerosis. Assay used: immunoSEQ multiplex PCR; TCRdb lists only in-frame clones, some missing. Here the sample spans approximately 70,000 clones, 91% being singletons. Sequenced here: peripheral blood, sampled in the third trimester of pregnancy. The source is a female donor in good health, enrolled as a control in a pregnancy study. Both conserved end residues are part of each CDR3. Each record gives: J gene, V gene, clone size, D gene, CDR3 protein, CDR3 DNA. A D gene is named only where the DNA matches it firmly. Clone size is not always given. Where it is, it says once, few, many or a class for expanded clones.

J: TRBJ2-7; V: TRBV13; size: -; D: TRBD1; CDR3: CASSPDRYEQYF; DNA: TGTGCCAGCAGCCCGGACAGGTACGAGCAGTACTTC
J: TRBJ1-2; V: TRBV5-1; size: -; D: -; CDR3: CASSLGRPLYGYTF; DNA: TGCGCCAGCAGTCTGGGGCGACCGCTCTATGGCTACACCTTC
J: TRBJ2-5; V: TRBV10-2; size: -; D: TRBD2; CDR3: CASRLAGVRETQYF; DNA: TGCGCCAGCAGATTAGCGGGAGTAAGAGAGACCCAGTACTTC
J: TRBJ1-5; V: TRBV28; size: once; D: -; CDR3: CASRSHWPQHF; DNA: TGTGCCAGCAGGTCCCATTGGCCCCAGCATTTT
J: TRBJ2-7; V: TRBV11-1; size: -; D: TRBD2; CDR3: CASSLTRGGPSYEQYF; DNA: TGTGCCAGCAGCTTAACTCGCGGGGGTCCCTCCTACGAGCAGTACTTC
J: TRBJ2-7; V: TRBV11-2; size: -; D: -; CDR3: CASSWDKPPYEQYF; DNA: TGTGCCAGCAGCTGGGACAAACCCCCCTACGAGCAGTACTTC
J: TRBJ2-7; V: TRBV19; size: -; D: -; CDR3: CASSGINEQYF; DNA: TGTGCCAGTAGCGGTATTAACGAGCAGTACTTC
J: TRBJ2-5; V: TRBV7-6; size: -; D: TRBD1; CDR3: CASSSSGQGYQETQYF; DNA: TGTGCCAGCAGCTCTTCAGGACAGGGGTACCAAGAGACCCAGTACTTC
J: TRBJ2-3; V: TRBV7-2; size: -; D: TRBD2; CDR3: CASSIAGRADTQYF; DNA: TGTGCCAGCAGCATAGCGGGGAGGGCGGATACGCAGTATTTT
J: TRBJ2-1; V: TRBV4-1; size: -; D: TRBD1; CDR3: CASSQDLTGLLYNEQFF; DNA: TGCGCCAGCAGCCAAGATCTGACAGGGTTACTATACAATGAGCAGTTCTTC
J: TRBJ1-3; V: TRBV7-9; size: -; D: -; CDR3: CASSLVGQSSGNTIYF; DNA: TGTGCCAGCAGCTTAGTTGGGCAGAGCTCTGGAAACACCATATATTTT
J: TRBJ1-2; V: TRBV7-9; size: -; D: -; CDR3: CASSSDSTF; DNA: TGTGCCAGCAGCTCGGACAGCACCTTC
J: TRBJ1-5; V: TRBV15; size: -; D: TRBD1; CDR3: CATSRDQGANQPQHF; DNA: TGTGCCACCAGCAGAGACCAGGGGGCGAATCAGCCCCAGCATTTT
J: TRBJ1-1; V: TRBV4-1; size: -; D: -; CDR3: CASSLGGVMTEAFF; DNA: TGCGCCAGCAGCCTAGGGGGGGTGATGACTGAAGCTTTCTTT
J: TRBJ2-7; V: TRBV18; size: once; D: -; CDR3: CASSPEYHRGPSEEQYF; DNA: TGTGCCAGCTCACCTGAATACCATAGGGGTCCGAGTGAGGAGCAGTACTTC
J: TRBJ1-5; V: TRBV19; size: -; D: -; CDR3: CASSFLQGPYSNQPQHF; DNA: TGTGCCAGTAGTTTCCTCCAGGGGCCCTATAGCAATCAGCCCCAGCATTTT
J: TRBJ2-2; V: TRBV6-1; size: -; D: -; CDR3: CATRTGPNTGELFF; DNA: TGTGCCACCCGAACAGGGCCCAACACCGGGGAGCTGTTTTTT